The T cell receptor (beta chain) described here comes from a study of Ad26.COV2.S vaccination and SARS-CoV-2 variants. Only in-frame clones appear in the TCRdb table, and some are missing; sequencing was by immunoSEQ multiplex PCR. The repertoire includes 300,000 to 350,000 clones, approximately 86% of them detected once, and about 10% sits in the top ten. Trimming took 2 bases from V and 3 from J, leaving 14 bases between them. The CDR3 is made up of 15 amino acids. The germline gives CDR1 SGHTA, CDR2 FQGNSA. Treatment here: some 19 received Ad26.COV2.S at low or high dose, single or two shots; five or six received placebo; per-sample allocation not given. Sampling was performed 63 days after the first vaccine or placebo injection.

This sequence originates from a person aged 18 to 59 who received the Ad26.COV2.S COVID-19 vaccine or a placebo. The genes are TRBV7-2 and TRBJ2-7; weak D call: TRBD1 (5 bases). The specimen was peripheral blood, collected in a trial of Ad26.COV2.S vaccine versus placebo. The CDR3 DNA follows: TGTGCCAGCAGCTTAAACTGGTCAGGGCGCTACGAGCAGTACTTC. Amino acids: CASSLNWSGRYEQYF.